Listed below are T cell receptor beta chains from one sample, sequenced in a study of regulatory T cells in long-lasting Graves disease. TCRdb ran MiXCR on the multiplex PCR reads and lists one entry per CDR3 protein. The sample records 400,000 to 650,000 distinct CDR3 sequences, about 15% being singletons. These data were also filed under a second study, of T cells in Graves' hyperthyroidism and ophthalmopathy.

The sequencing used peripheral blood mononuclear cells (PBMCs), collected at new diagnosis, from a patient treated with antithyroid drugs. Every receptor here comes from a woman aged 35-60 years with Graves disease. CDR3s include the opening cysteine and the closing phenylalanine or tryptophan. The order of the fields is V gene, D gene, clone size, J gene, CDR3 protein, CDR3 DNA. D genes are given only for firm matches. Expanded clones are given a class, and other clones once, few, many or no size at all.

V: TRBV2; D: TRBD2; size: few; J: TRBJ2-1; CDR3: CASSEKLAGAPGVF; DNA: TGTGCCAGCAGTGAAAAGCTAGCGGGGGCCCCAGGGGTCTTC
V: TRBV19; D: TRBD1; size: .; J: TRBJ2-7; CDR3: CASADRGRNEQYF; DNA: TGTGCCAGTGCCGACAGGGGTAGGAACGAGCAGTACTTC
V: TRBV12-3/TRBV12-4; D: TRBD1; size: many; J: TRBJ1-6; CDR3: CASRGQGVVSPLHF; DNA: TGTGCCAGCAGGGGACAGGGGGTAGTATCACCCCTCCACTTT
V: TRBV15; D: .; size: few; J: TRBJ1-5; CDR3: CATSRDPGAEQPQHF; DNA: TGTGCCACCAGCAGAGATCCGGGTGCGGAGCAGCCCCAGCATTTT
V: TRBV6-1; D: TRBD1; size: many; J: TRBJ1-2; CDR3: CASSPPPGQGAGQRYGYTF; DNA: TGTGCCAGCAGTCCGCCCCCGGGACAGGGGGCGGGTCAACGCTATGGCTACACCTTC
V: TRBV11-2; D: TRBD2; size: .; J: TRBJ2-1; CDR3: CASSLDLASGSYNEQFF; DNA: TGTGCCAGCAGCTTAGATTTGGCTAGCGGCTCCTACAATGAGCAGTTCTTC
V: TRBV5-1; D: TRBD1; size: .; J: TRBJ1-6; CDR3: CASSPGQGNGSPLHF; DNA: TGCGCCAGCAGCCCGGGACAGGGAAACGGATCACCCCTCCACTTT
V: TRBV3-1; D: TRBD2; size: few; J: TRBJ2-7; CDR3: CASSPRGAGGSYEQYF; DNA: TGTGCCAGCAGCCCCAGGGGAGCGGGGGGCTCCTACGAGCAGTACTTC
V: TRBV5-1; D: .; size: many; J: TRBJ1-5; CDR3: CASTMGYQPQHF; DNA: TGCGCCAGCACGATGGGGTATCAGCCCCAGCATTTT
V: TRBV6-1; D: .; size: once; J: TRBJ1-5; CDR3: CASVLFGQAVEPQHF; DNA: TGTGCCAGCGTGTTGTTTGGGCAGGCGGTCGAGCCCCAGCATTTT
V: TRBV7-9; D: .; size: .; J: TRBJ2-1; CDR3: CASSSRVSDDEQFF; DNA: TGTGCCAGCAGCTCGAGGGTCTCCGATGATGAGCAGTTCTTC
V: TRBV12-3/TRBV12-4; D: .; size: few; J: TRBJ2-2; CDR3: CASSFDGTGELFF; DNA: TGTGCCAGCAGTTTTGACGGAACCGGGGAGCTGTTTTTT
V: TRBV2; D: .; size: .; J: TRBJ2-2; CDR3: CASSLTHSNTGELFF; DNA: TGTGCCAGCAGTTTGACACATTCGAACACCGGGGAGCTGTTTTTT
V: TRBV7-9; D: TRBD1; size: .; J: TRBJ1-4; CDR3: CASSLKGTGMEKLFF; DNA: TGTGCCAGCAGCTTAAAGGGGACAGGGATGGAAAAACTGTTTTTT
V: TRBV5-1; D: .; size: few; J: TRBJ1-1; CDR3: CASRVSWGNTEAFF; DNA: TGCGCCAGCAGGGTATCCTGGGGGAACACTGAAGCTTTCTTT
V: TRBV6-1; D: .; size: few; J: TRBJ1-5; CDR3: CASSNPGSDQPQHF; DNA: TGTGCCAGCAGTAACCCAGGCTCCGATCAGCCCCAGCATTTT
V: TRBV6-1; D: TRBD1; size: .; J: TRBJ1-1; CDR3: CASTGTGTREAFF; DNA: TGTGCCAGCACCGGGACAGGGACCCGTGAAGCTTTCTTT
V: TRBV6-1; D: .; size: many; J: TRBJ2-3; CDR3: CASSESLGPTDTQYF; DNA: TGCGCCAGCAGTGAGTCCCTAGGCCCCACAGATACGCAGTATTTT
V: TRBV10-3; D: TRBD2; size: few; J: TRBJ2-3; CDR3: CAISDGTSGYTQYF; DNA: TGTGCCATCAGTGATGGGACTAGCGGATATACGCAGTATTTT
V: TRBV3-1; D: .; size: few; J: TRBJ1-5; CDR3: CASSRERPRAGSNQPQHF; DNA: TGTGCCAGCAGCCGGGAGCGCCCTAGGGCGGGGAGCAATCAGCCCCAGCATTTT
V: TRBV6-2/TRBV6-3; D: .; size: .; J: TRBJ1-3; CDR3: CASSYTTQGGAGSGNTIYF; DNA: TGTGCCAGCAGTTACACTACACAAGGAGGGGCCGGCTCTGGAAACACCATATATTTT
V: TRBV7-9; D: .; size: many; J: TRBJ1-1; CDR3: CASSLSQGEAFF; DNA: TGTGCCAGCAGCTTAAGTCAGGGTGAAGCTTTCTTT